A selection of T cell receptor beta chains follows, all from one sample in a study of T cell changes during pregnancy in multiple sclerosis. Profiled with immunoSEQ multiplex PCR; TCRdb holds only in-frame clones, not every one. Here the sample spans tens of thousands of clones, approximately 90% being singletons. The specimen comprised CD4+ T cells from peripheral blood mononuclear cells, sampled in the first trimester of pregnancy. The receptors stem from a female donor with multiple sclerosis, enrolled in a pregnancy study. Both conserved end residues are part of each CDR3. The D gene is left open where the match is weak. Some rows have no size entry. The others give once, few or many, or a class for an expanded clone.

D gene	V gene	J gene	clone size	CDR3 protein	CDR3 DNA
.	TRBV30	TRBJ1-1	.	CAWTRGLVVGTEAFF	TGTGCCTGGACCCGCGGACTAGTCGTTGGGACTGAAGCTTTCTTT
TRBD2	TRBV2	TRBJ2-7	.	CASSEALRLAGALDEQYF	TGTGCCAGCAGTGAAGCGCTTCGACTAGCGGGGGCTCTGGACGAGCAGTACTTC
.	TRBV19	TRBJ1-5	once	CASSVRDTGINQPQHF	TGTGCCAGTAGTGTCCGGGACACGGGAATCAATCAGCCCCAGCATTTT
TRBD1	TRBV4-1	TRBJ2-2	.	CASSQAGQGAPSNTGELFF	TGCGCCAGCAGCCAAGCTGGACAGGGTGCACCCTCGAACACCGGGGAGCTGTTTTTT
TRBD1	TRBV10-3	TRBJ1-5	.	CAIRRTGDNQPQHF	TGTGCCATCAGGAGGACAGGAGATAATCAGCCCCAGCATTTT
.	TRBV11-3	TRBJ2-2	.	CASSLVPLTGELFF	TGTGCCAGCAGCTTAGTTCCTCTTACCGGGGAGCTGTTTTTT
.	TRBV5-1	TRBJ2-3	.	CASSLFSFKDSQYF	TGCGCCAGCAGCTTGTTTAGTTTTAAAGATTCGCAGTATTTT
TRBD2	TRBV4-1	TRBJ2-1	once	CASSQKITSGYNEQFF	TGCGCCAGCAGCCAAAAGATAACTAGCGGCTACAATGAGCAGTTCTTC
.	TRBV6-1	TRBJ2-2	.	CASSFSGTNTGELFF	TGTGCCAGCAGTTTCAGCGGGACAAACACCGGGGAGCTGTTTTTT
TRBD2	TRBV5-1	TRBJ2-5	.	CASSRRQAGGETQYF	TGCGCCAGCAGCAGGAGACAGGCGGGAGGAGAGACCCAGTACTTC
.	TRBV7-2	TRBJ2-1	.	CASSREQGRAYNEQFF	TGTGCCAGCAGTCGGGAGCAGGGCCGCGCCTACAATGAGCAGTTCTTC
.	TRBV6-5	TRBJ1-1	.	CASSYRSAGRDTEAFF	TGTGCCAGCAGTTACCGGTCGGCAGGGAGGGACACTGAAGCTTTCTTT
.	TRBV15	TRBJ2-5	.	CATPTPEKETQYF	TGTGCCACTCCCACACCGGAGAAAGAGACCCAGTACTTC
TRBD1	TRBV5-6	TRBJ2-3	.	CASSTGTGRRDTQYF	TGTGCCAGCAGCACAGGGACAGGGCGAAGAGATACGCAGTATTTT
TRBD2	TRBV7-9	TRBJ2-7	.	CASSLWGLAGGRYEQYF	TGTGCCAGCAGCTTATGGGGCTTAGCGGGAGGTCGGTACGAGCAGTACTTC
.	TRBV10-3	TRBJ1-5	.	CAIRRGLNQPQHF	TGTGCCATTCGGAGGGGTCTCAATCAGCCCCAGCATTTT
TRBD1	TRBV2	TRBJ1-1	.	CASSEGQGFAFF	TGTGCCAGCAGTGAAGGACAGGGGTTCGCTTTCTTT
.	TRBV29-1	TRBJ2-3	few	CSVVQSGDTQYF	TGCAGCGTTGTACAGTCGGGGGATACGCAGTATTTT
.	TRBV5-1	TRBJ2-3	.	CASSLEASTSTDTQYF	TGCGCCAGCAGCTTGGAGGCTAGCACTAGCACAGATACGCAGTATTTT
.	TRBV11-2	TRBJ2-7	.	CASSLGTDYEQYF	TGTGCCAGCAGCTTAGGAACAGACTACGAGCAGTACTTC
.	TRBV7-8	TRBJ2-2	.	CASSLRASGVAGELFF	TGTGCCAGCAGCTTGCGAGCCTCAGGGGTGGCCGGGGAGCTGTTTTTT